The rows below give T cell receptor beta chains drawn from one sample of a study of shared clonotypes between healthy human individuals. TCRdb keeps only in-frame clones here, not all; method: immunoSEQ multiplex PCR. The sample has about 580,000 clones, roughly 98% seen once; the top ten hold 0.3%. The material sequenced was naive CD8+ T cells sorted from blood. These receptors originate from a man aged 25 to 40 in good health. CDR3s include the opening cysteine and the closing phenylalanine or tryptophan. The order of the fields is D gene, clone size, V gene, J gene, CDR3 protein, CDR3 DNA. The D gene is left open where the match is weak. Only some rows state a clone size, as once, few, many or a class for expanded clones.

>.|.|TRBV13|TRBJ2-1
CASSLPYEREQFF
TGTGCCAGCAGCCTCCCTTACGAGCGTGAGCAGTTCTTC
>.|.|TRBV27|TRBJ2-3
CASSLFLTDTQYF
TGTGCCAGCAGTTTATTCCTCACAGATACGCAGTATTTT
>.|.|TRBV27|TRBJ1-1
CASKGRNTEAFF
TGTGCCAGCAAAGGGCGGAACACTGAAGCTTTCTTT
>.|.|TRBV29-1|TRBJ1-1
CSVDPGMNTEAFF
TGCAGCGTTGACCCAGGGATGAACACTGAAGCTTTCTTT
>.|.|TRBV5-1|TRBJ1-1
CASSFISTGQMNTEAFF
TGCGCCAGCAGCTTTATTTCTACGGGACAAATGAACACTGAAGCTTTCTTT
>TRBD2|.|TRBV14|TRBJ2-5
CASSQVGGRGETQYF
TGTGCCAGCAGCCAAGTTGGCGGGAGAGGAGAGACCCAGTACTTC
>.|once|TRBV29-1|TRBJ1-1
CSVEIQSGVGTEAFF
TGCAGCGTTGAAATTCAATCAGGGGTTGGTACTGAAGCTTTCTTT
>TRBD2|.|TRBV5-4|TRBJ2-2
CASSPRLAEIGELFF
TGTGCCAGCAGCCCCAGACTAGCCGAGATCGGGGAGCTGTTTTTT
>.|.|TRBV7-9|TRBJ2-2
CASSVGQNGELFF
TGTGCCAGCAGCGTCGGACAGAACGGGGAGCTGTTTTTT
>.|.|TRBV28|TRBJ1-1
CASSLRQVPRRTEAFF
TGTGCCAGCAGTTTACGGCAGGTCCCCCGGCGGACTGAAGCTTTCTTT
>.|.|TRBV28|TRBJ2-1
CASSFFEDLDKANYNEQFF
TGTGCCAGCAGTTTCTTCGAGGACCTGGATAAGGCCAACTACAATGAGCAGTTCTTC
>.|.|TRBV6-1|TRBJ1-2
CASRALRGADGYTF
TGTGCCAGCAGGGCACTTCGGGGGGCAGATGGCTACACCTTC
>.|.|TRBV7-3|TRBJ2-1
CASSPDGGSYNEQFF
TGTGCCAGCAGCCCTGATGGAGGGTCCTACAATGAGCAGTTCTTC
>.|.|TRBV7-5|TRBJ1-1
CVRSSGRYMNTEAFF
TGTGTCAGAAGTTCTGGGAGATACATGAACACTGAAGCTTTCTTT
>.|.|TRBV4-1|TRBJ2-3
CASSQAPAGFTDTQYF
TGCGCCAGCAGCCAAGCTCCCGCGGGGTTCACAGATACGCAGTATTTT
>TRBD2|once|TRBV4-1|TRBJ2-7
CASSQVGGLAGDSSYEQYF
TGCGCCAGCAGCCAAGTTGGCGGACTAGCGGGAGATAGCTCCTACGAGCAGTACTTC
>.|.|TRBV4-3|TRBJ2-4
CASSQEWDGSFYKNIQYF
TGCGCCAGCAGCCAAGAGTGGGACGGGAGTTTTTACAAAAACATTCAGTACTTC
>.|.|TRBV14|TRBJ2-7
CASSQDSQESYEQYF
TGTGCCAGCAGCCAAGATTCCCAGGAGTCCTACGAGCAGTACTTC
>.|.|TRBV4-1|TRBJ1-1
CASMGVNTEAFF
TGCGCCAGCATGGGGGTAAACACTGAAGCTTTCTTT
>.|few|TRBV30|TRBJ1-1
CAWSQGMNTEAFF
TGTGCCTGGAGCCAGGGAATGAACACTGAAGCTTTCTTT
>TRBD1|.|TRBV27|TRBJ2-7
CASSLLAGDRGIGEQYF
TGTGCCAGCAGTTTATTGGCGGGGGACAGGGGGATTGGGGAGCAGTACTTC
>.|.|TRBV7-6|TRBJ2-2
CASSLTSGELFF
TGTGCCAGCAGCTTAACTTCCGGGGAGCTGTTTTTT
>TRBD2|.|TRBV6-6|TRBJ2-7
CASSYASGIQYEQYF
TGTGCCAGCAGTTACGCTAGCGGGATACAGTACGAGCAGTACTTC
>.|.|TRBV6-6|TRBJ2-7
CASRGGDEQYF
TGTGCCAGCAGAGGGGGGGATGAGCAGTACTTC
>.|.|TRBV27|TRBJ2-1
CASSFSLYNEQFF
TGTGCCAGCAGTTTTAGTCTTTACAATGAGCAGTTCTTC
>.|.|TRBV6-4|TRBJ2-3
CASSSSSGPYDTQYF
TGTGCCAGCAGTTCCTCGAGCGGCCCGTATGATACGCAGTATTTT
>.|.|TRBV2|TRBJ2-7
CARKTRSYEQYF
TGTGCCAGAAAAACCCGGTCCTACGAGCAGTACTTC
>.|.|TRBV11-2|TRBJ2-5
CASSLEPIRTQYF
TGTGCCAGCAGCTTAGAACCTATAAGGACCCAGTACTTC
>.|.|TRBV9|TRBJ2-2
CASSALGGGELFF
TGTGCCAGCAGCGCCCTTGGAGGCGGGGAGCTGTTTTTT
>.|.|TRBV11-3|TRBJ2-7
CASSPRLGGEQYF
TGTGCCAGCAGCCCACGTCTTGGGGGCGAGCAGTACTTC
>.|.|TRBV7-6|TRBJ2-3
CASSLEPTRTDTQYF
TGTGCCAGCAGCTTAGAACCGACTCGCACAGATACGCAGTATTTT
>.|once|TRBV4-1|TRBJ2-7
CASSQVGLYEQYF
TGCGCCAGCAGCCAAGTGGGGTTATACGAGCAGTACTTC